This TCR beta chain was documented in a study of blood T cell repertoires in COVID-19. Study-wide context: The United States, Italy and Spain were the sources of the acute and convalescent COVID-19 samples. Sources were T cells, B-cell-depleted T cells, or PBMCs; the material itself was cDNA or gDNA.

Per the study methods: Cell counts per sample came from amplifying reference gene primers. This table comes from immunoSEQ multiplex PCR, and its TCRdb copy is limited to in-frame clones, with some not included. That table gives V, J and clone size, and the DNA gave D and trimming. The profile shows 200,000 to 250,000 clones, approximately 78% of them singletons. Germline V gene sequence: CDR1 MNHNS, CDR2 SASEGT. Germline trimming cut 6 bases from V and 8 bases from J; bases unmatched to any gene: 8. The CDR3 loop spans 13 amino acids. Sequencing was done on a sample of peripheral blood. The receptor comes from a woman aged 70-85 years with COVID-19, enrolled during active disease. The chain carries TRBV6-1 and TRBJ1-2; 8 bases map to TRBD1. The CDR3 region has the DNA TGTGCCAGCAGAAGGGGGACAGGAGCAGGCTACACCTTC. Protein sequence: CASRRGTGAGYTF.